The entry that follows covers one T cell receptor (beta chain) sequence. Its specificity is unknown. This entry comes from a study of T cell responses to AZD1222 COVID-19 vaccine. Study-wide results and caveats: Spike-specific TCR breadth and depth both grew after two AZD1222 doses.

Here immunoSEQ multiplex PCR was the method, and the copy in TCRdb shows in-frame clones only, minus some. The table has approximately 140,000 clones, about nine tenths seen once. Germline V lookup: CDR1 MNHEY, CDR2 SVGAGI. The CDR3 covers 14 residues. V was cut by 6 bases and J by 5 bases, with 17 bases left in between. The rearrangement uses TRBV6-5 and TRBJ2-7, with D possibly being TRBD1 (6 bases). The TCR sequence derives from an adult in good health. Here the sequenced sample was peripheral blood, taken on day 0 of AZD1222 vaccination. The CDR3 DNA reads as TGTGCCAGCAGCCTCGTGGGGGCGCAAGACGAGCAGTACTTC. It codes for CASSLVGAQDEQYF.